This entry lists 26 T cell receptor beta chains sequenced from one sample in a study of PD-1 blockade in classical Hodgkin lymphoma. Some clones are missing from TCRdb's copy, which holds only in-frame ones; the method was immunoSEQ multiplex PCR. The sample has about 46,000 clones, roughly 73% seen once. All patients experienced relapse after autologous stem cell transplantation, and brentuximab vedotin exposure was variable. The sequences come from peripheral blood mononuclear cells (PBMCs), collected at baseline. These receptors came from a human donor with classical Hodgkin lymphoma.

The chain links TRBV19 to TRBJ2-7; 12 bases match TRBD2. The germline V gene encodes CDR1 LNHDA and CDR2 SQIVND (reference sequence). Trimming at V came to 0 bases and at J to 3 bases, leaving 3 bases not matched to a gene. The CDR3 has 16 residues. CDR3 sequence: CASSIELAGGRYEQYF. The DNA of the CDR3 is TGTGCCAGTAGTATAGAACTAGCGGGAGGCCGCTACGAGCAGTACTTC.

The rearrangement joins TRBV4-2 to TRBJ2-6, with no clear D. V gave up 0 bases and J gave up 1 base, with 4 bases separating them. This CDR3 has 15 residues. Germline CDR1 reads LGHNA; CDR2 reads YNFKEQ. CDR3 DNA sequence: TGTGCCAGCAGCCAAGATCTTTCTGGGGCCAACGTCCTGACTTTC. Translating gives CASSQDLSGANVLTF.

The V call is TRBV5-1, the J call TRBJ2-7, with D maybe TRBD2 (5 bases). Trimming took 0 bases from V and 0 from J, leaving 10 bases between them. CDR3 length: 15 amino acids. In germline, CDR1 is SGHRS, CDR2 YFSETQ. The CDR3 DNA is TGCGCCAGCAGCTTGGGAGCGGTAAGCTCCTACGAGCAGTACTTC. This sequence encodes CASSLGAVSSYEQYF.

This clone was seen a few times. The chain uses TRBV10-3 and TRBJ1-5, with no clear D. The CDR3 length is 10 residues. Trimming removed 8 bases at V and 4 bases at J, with 3 bases between. Germline CDR1 and CDR2: ENHRY and SYGVKD. CDR3 region: CAIENQPQHF. CDR3 coding DNA: TGTGCCATCGAAAATCAGCCCCAGCATTTT.

V is TRBV2 and J is TRBJ2-1; 7 nucleotides agree with TRBD2. This CDR3 spans 13 amino acids. J gave up 9 bases and V 7 bases, and 9 bases lay outside the gene matches. In germline, CDR1 is SNHLY, CDR2 FYNNEI. CDR3 sequence: CASIRTGGGEQFF. In nucleotides, the CDR3 is TGTGCCAGCATTAGAACGGGAGGAGGTGAGCAGTTCTTC.

The rearrangement uses TRBV5-6 and TRBJ2-1; 14 positions agree with TRBD2. J gave up 7 bases and V 2 bases, and 5 bases lay outside the gene matches. The CDR3 loop spans 16 amino acids. CDR1 is SGHDT and CDR2 is YYEEEE in the germline V gene. The CDR3 here is CASSFGTSGGLNEQFF. The CDR3 nucleotides are TGTGCCAGCAGCTTCGGGACTAGCGGGGGTCTGAATGAGCAGTTCTTC.

The V gene is TRBV5-6, the J gene TRBJ1-2; D is undetermined. Trimming took 2 bases from V and 2 from J, leaving 10 bases between them. Germline values: CDR1 SGHDT, CDR2 YYEEEE. The CDR3 covers 14 residues. CDR3 in amino acids: CASSFGQTNYGYTF. As DNA, the CDR3 is TGTGCCAGCAGCTTTGGCCAGACCAACTATGGCTACACCTTC.

This clone was observed a few times. An end of the junction differs from the germline gene, which may be a read error. The chain uses TRBV7-3 and TRBJ2-3; D is unresolved. There are 15 residues in the CDR3. CDR1 is SGHTA, CDR2 FQGTGA, per germline. The CDR3 protein is CASSLTGGWSDTQYF. The CDR3, as DNA: TGTGCCAGCAGCCTAACGGGTGGGTGGTCAGATACGCAGTATTTT.

The chain joins TRBV7-6 to TRBJ2-1; D is uncertain. From germline, CDR1 is SGHVS and CDR2 FNYEAQ. V lost 2 bases to trimming and J lost 2 bases, with 13 bases between them. CDR3 length: 16 amino acids. CDR3 amino acids: CASSLRSAGPYNEQFF. CDR3 nucleotides: TGTGCCAGCAGCTTAAGAAGCGCAGGACCCTACAATGAGCAGTTCTTC.

The V and J genes are TRBV7-9 and TRBJ1-4, with D unresolved. With 6 bases removed from V and 0 bases from J, the gap between germline ends came to 8 bases. Germline CDR1 reads SEHNR; CDR2 reads FQNEAQ (reference sequence). The CDR3 is made up of 14 amino acids. CDR3 in DNA: TGTGCCAGCAGGGGGATAGCAACTAATGAAAAACTGTTTTTT. This encodes CASRGIATNEKLFF.

The V gene is TRBV28, the J gene TRBJ1-1, with 7 bases identical to TRBD1. CDR1 and CDR2 from the germline V gene are MDHEN and SYDVKM. After removal of 3 bases from V and 10 bases from J, the junction contained 8 bases not matched to a gene. CDR3 size: 13 residues. The CDR3 DNA reads TGTGCCAGCAGTTTGGGACAGACACGGATAGCTTTCTTT. This encodes CASSLGQTRIAFF.

CDR3 in DNA: TGTGCCACCTACCCCCCAGGGACCACCGGGGAGCTGTTTTTT. Protein sequence: CATYPPGTTGELFF. This chain connects TRBV6-5 to TRBJ2-2; either TRBD1 or TRBD2 may fit D (5 bases each). The germline V and J ends were trimmed by 10 bases and 4 bases, with 16 bases remaining between them. Germline CDR1 and CDR2: MNHEY and SVGAGI. This CDR3 has 14 residues.

The chain couples TRBV7-6 to TRBJ2-3; 7 positions match TRBD1. With 5 bases clipped from V and 5 bases from J, the junction kept 7 bases outside the gene matches. Germline assignment: CDR1 SGHVS and CDR2 FNYEAQ. The CDR3 is 14 residues long. The CDR3 sequence is CASSIDRERDTQYF. For the CDR3, the DNA is TGTGCCAGCAGCATTGACAGGGAGCGAGATACGCAGTATTTT. The full variable domain, in which reference TRBV7-6 and TRBJ2-3 provide the parts outside the CDR3, is GAGVSQSPRYKVTKRGQDVALRCDPISGHVSLYWYRQALGQGPEFLTYFNYEAQQDKSGLPNDRFSAERPEGSISTLTIQRTEQRDSAMYRCASSIDRERDTQYFGPGTRLTVL.

The chain carries TRBV29-1 and TRBJ1-1, with D possibly matching TRBD1 (6 bases). Germline-derived CDR1 and CDR2 are SQVTM and ANQGSEA. This CDR3 has 13 residues. Between the trimmed V and J ends, which lost 6 bases and 5 bases, there was a span of 16 bases. DNA of the CDR3: TGCAGCGTCCGTGGGGGGGCGGAGACTGAAGCTTTCTTT. Translating gives CSVRGGAETEAFF.

This clone was picked up a small number of times. The J gene is TRBJ2-1, the V gene TRBV20-1; D call uncertain. V was pared by 5 bases and J by 7 bases, with 9 bases between. This CDR3 is built from 11 residues. Looked up from germline, CDR1 is DFQATT and CDR2 is SNEGSKA (reference sequence). CDR3 residues: CSAPSGNEQFF. In DNA, the CDR3 is TGCAGTGCTCCCTCCGGGAATGAGCAGTTCTTC.

This rearrangement joins TRBV29-1 to TRBJ1-1, with 8 positions matching TRBD1. V was pared by 5 bases and J by 1 base, with 15 bases of the junction left unmatched. Germline V gene lookup returns CDR1 SQVTM and CDR2 ANQGSEA. This CDR3 region has 17 residues. CDR3 DNA: TGCAGCGTTTTGACGTTCAGGGGGCGCGGTGGGAACACTGAAGCTTTCTTT. This codes for CSVLTFRGRGGNTEAFF.

This clone was seen a few times. This sequence joins TRBV6-1 and TRBJ1-1; unclear D gene. In germline, CDR1 is MNHNS, CDR2 SASEGT. CDR3 length: 12 amino acids. Trimming left V 7 bases short and J 1 base short, with 7 bases between. CDR3 DNA: TGTGCCAGCACAGAGGGGAACACTGAAGCTTTCTTT. Translating gives CASTEGNTEAFF.

CDR3 in amino acids: CAGQRDVTSTDTQYF. CDR3 nucleotides: TGTGCCGGCCAGCGGGACGTTACTAGCACAGATACGCAGTATTTT. This chain connects TRBV6-1 to TRBJ2-3, with 7 positions matching TRBD2. Germline V gives CDR1 MNHNS, CDR2 SASEGT. CDR3 length equals 15 residues. V trimming: 11 bases; J trimming: 0 bases; junction bases outside the gene matches: 11.

This clone has a single count. J is TRBJ1-1 and V is TRBV7-9; 8 nucleotides match TRBD1. The germline CDR1 and CDR2 sequences are SEHNR and FQNEAQ (reference sequence). This CDR3 region has 16 residues. With 5 bases clipped from V and 2 bases from J, the junction kept 10 bases outside the gene matches. DNA of the CDR3: TGTGCCAGCAGCCGTGCCCAGGGGGCGCAAAACACTGAAGCTTTCTTT. Translation: CASSRAQGAQNTEAFF.

This clone came up once. V gene TRBV30 combines with J gene TRBJ1-4; a weak D match, TRBD1 (6 bases). CDR1 and CDR2 (germline): GTSNPN, SVGIG (reference sequence). V was clipped by 2 bases and J by 4 bases, with 11 bases between them. There are 14 residues in the CDR3. In DNA, the CDR3 is TGTGCCTGGAGTCAGGACAGTATTAATGAAAAACTGTTTTTT. It specifies CAWSQDSINEKLFF.

This chain joins TRBV5-6 and TRBJ1-5, with D tentatively TRBD1 (5 bases). The ends were cut back, 3 bases at V and 0 bases at J, with 10 bases in the middle. The V gene's germline CDR1 is SGHDT and CDR2 YYEEEE. This CDR3 has 15 amino acids. This CDR3 reads CASSSGLYSNQPQHF. As DNA, the CDR3 is TGTGCCAGCAGCTCGGGACTATATAGCAATCAGCCCCAGCATTTT.

The chain recombines TRBV19 with TRBJ2-1; D may be TRBD2 (6 bases). Germline CDR1 LNHDA, CDR2 SQIVND (reference sequence). The CDR3 is 13 amino acids. V dropped 6 bases and J dropped 9 bases, with 15 bases sitting between them. The CDR3 loop is CASSPGLPSEQFF. The DNA of the CDR3 is TGTGCCAGTAGCCCGGGACTGCCGAGTGAGCAGTTCTTC.

In this sample, this clone turned up once. The chain recombines TRBV10-3 with TRBJ1-2; D ambiguous. Trimming took 8 bases from V and 7 from J, leaving 14 bases between them. Germline values: CDR1 ENHRY, CDR2 SYGVKD. This CDR3 is built from 12 residues. The DNA of the CDR3 is TGTGCCATCCTTCCATCAGGTGGTGGCTACACCTTC. Translating it yields CAILPSGGGYTF.

This rearrangement joins TRBV9 to TRBJ1-1; 7 bases are a match to TRBD1. The CDR3 contains 15 residues. Germline V CDR1 and CDR2: SGDLS, YYNGEE. J was trimmed by 4 bases and V by 3 bases; bases with no gene match: 9. In nucleotides, the CDR3 is TGTGCCAGCAGCGCCTCCCTCCAGGGGGGCACTGAAGCTTTCTTT. As protein: CASSASLQGGTEAFF. The full variable domain, completed using reference TRBV9 and TRBJ1-1, is DSGVTQTPKHLITATGQRVTLRCSPRSGDLSVYWYQQSLDQGLQFLIQYYNGEERAKGNILERFSAQQFPDLHSELNLSSLELGDSALYFCASSASLQGGTEAFFGQGTRLTVV.

The chain joins TRBV5-1 to TRBJ1-2; TRBD1 is a possible D gene (6 bases). The CDR3 has 12 amino acids. The germline V gene has CDR1 SGHRS and CDR2 YFSETQ. The ends were cut back, 4 bases at V and 5 bases at J, with 9 bases in the middle. The CDR3 reads CASSPQGYGYTF. The CDR3 DNA reads TGCGCCAGCAGCCCTCAGGGGTATGGCTACACCTTC.

The gene calls are TRBV27 and TRBJ2-7; TRBD2 is a possible D gene (6 bases). CDR1 MNHEY and CDR2 SMNVEV come from the germline V gene (reference sequence). This CDR3 has 14 residues. V was shortened by 3 bases and J by 0 bases, with 9 bases between the two germline ends. CDR3: CASSFGRSSYEQYF. Written as DNA, the CDR3 is TGTGCCAGCAGTTTCGGGAGAAGCTCCTACGAGCAGTACTTC.